Sequencing of this T cell receptor beta chain was carried out in a study of blood T cell repertoires in COVID-19. Study-level information: From the United States, Italy and Spain came samples of acute and convalescent COVID-19. Sample material is recorded as cDNA or gDNA derived from T cells, B-cell-depleted T cells, or PBMCs.

The CDR3 is 16 amino acids. After removal of 1 base from V and 7 bases from J, the junction contained 12 bases not matched to a gene. The germline gives CDR1 SGHVS, CDR2 FNYEAQ. Libraries were prepared by immunoSEQ multiplex PCR; TCRdb keeps only in-frame clonotypes and omits some of them. This table holds about 200,000 clones, 70% to 90% found once. Sequencing input: peripheral blood. The V call is TRBV7-6, the J call TRBJ1-2, with 7 nucleotides matching TRBD1. The sequence derives from a human donor in a cohort sampled during active COVID-19. The CDR3 loop is CASSLEGGKRLGGYTF. CDR3 DNA sequence: TGTGCCAGCAGCTTAGAAGGGGGCAAGCGGCTCGGTGGCTACACCTTC. The complete variable domain, with remaining parts taken from reference TRBV7-6 and TRBJ1-2, reads GAGVSQSPRYKVTKRGQDVALRCDPISGHVSLYWYRQALGQGPEFLTYFNYEAQQDKSGLPNDRFSAERPEGSISTLTIQRTEQRDSAMYRCASSLEGGKRLGGYTFGSGTRLTVV.